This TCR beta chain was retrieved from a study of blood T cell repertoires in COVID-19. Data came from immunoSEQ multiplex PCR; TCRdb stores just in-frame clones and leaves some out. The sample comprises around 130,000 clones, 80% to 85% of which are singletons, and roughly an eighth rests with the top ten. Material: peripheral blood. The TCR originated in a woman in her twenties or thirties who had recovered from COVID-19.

For the CDR3, the DNA is TGTGCCAGCAGCTCCCAGGGGGGGACTAGTAACTATGGCTACACCTTC. Translation gives CASSSQGGTSNYGYTF. The rearrangement uses TRBV9 and TRBJ1-2, with 7 bases aligning to TRBD1. This CDR3 has 16 residues. The germline V gene encodes CDR1 SGDLS and CDR2 YYNGEE. The V gene end was trimmed by 4 bases and the J gene end by 1 base; junction bases not matched to a gene: 10.